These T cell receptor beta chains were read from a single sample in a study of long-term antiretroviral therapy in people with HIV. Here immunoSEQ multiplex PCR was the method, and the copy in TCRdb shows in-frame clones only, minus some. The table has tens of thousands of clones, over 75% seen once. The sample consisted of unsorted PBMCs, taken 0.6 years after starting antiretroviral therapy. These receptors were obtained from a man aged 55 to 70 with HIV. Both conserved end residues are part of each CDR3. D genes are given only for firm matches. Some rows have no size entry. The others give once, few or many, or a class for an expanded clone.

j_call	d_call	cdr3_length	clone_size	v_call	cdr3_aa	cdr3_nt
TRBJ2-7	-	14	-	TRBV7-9	CASSLYVETYEQYF	TGTGCCAGCAGCTTATATGTAGAAACCTACGAGCAGTACTTC
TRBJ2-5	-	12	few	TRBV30	CAWRSSSETQYF	TGTGCCTGGAGGTCGAGTTCGGAGACCCAGTACTTC
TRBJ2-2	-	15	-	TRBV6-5	CASIPRHPNTGELFF	TGTGCCAGCATCCCGAGACATCCGAACACCGGGGAGCTGTTTTTT
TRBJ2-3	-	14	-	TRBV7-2	CASSLILPGDTQYF	TGTGCCAGCAGCTTAATCCTTCCCGGGGATACGCAGTATTTT
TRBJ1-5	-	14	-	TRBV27	CASSFRVGNQPQHF	TGTGCCAGCAGTTTTCGGGTTGGCAATCAGCCCCAGCATTTT
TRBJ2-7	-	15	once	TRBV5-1	CASSLFSPVTYEQYF	TGCGCCAGCAGCTTGTTCTCCCCGGTTACCTACGAGCAGTACTTC
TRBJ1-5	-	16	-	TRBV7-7	CASSLSLGRDNQPQHF	TGTGCTAGCAGCTTATCTCTGGGGAGGGACAATCAGCCCCAGCATTTT
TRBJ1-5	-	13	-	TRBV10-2	CASPKRGNQPQHF	TGCGCCAGCCCCAAGAGGGGGAATCAGCCCCAGCATTTT
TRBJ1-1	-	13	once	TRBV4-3	CASSQDGRAGPFF	TGCGCCAGCAGCCAAGATGGGCGGGCTGGTCCTTTTTTT
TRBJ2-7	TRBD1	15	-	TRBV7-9	CASRGVDRENYEQYF	TGTGCCAGCAGAGGAGTGGACAGGGAAAACTACGAGCAGTACTTC
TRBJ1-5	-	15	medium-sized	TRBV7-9	CASSSTGSGNQPQHF	TGTGCCAGCAGCTCTACAGGGTCTGGCAATCAGCCCCAGCATTTT
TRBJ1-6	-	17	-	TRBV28	CASSLIAESSYNSPLHF	TGTGCCAGCAGTTTAATTGCAGAGAGCTCCTATAATTCACCCCTCCACTTT
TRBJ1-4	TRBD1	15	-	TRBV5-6	CASSSPGQGDEKLFF	TGTGCCAGCAGTTCGCCGGGACAGGGAGATGAAAAACTGTTTTTT
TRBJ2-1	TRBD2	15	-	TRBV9	CASSGTSGRYNEQFF	TGTGCCAGCAGCGGGACTAGCGGGAGGTACAATGAGCAGTTCTTC
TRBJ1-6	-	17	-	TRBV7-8	CASTSRGGVPYNSPLHF	TGTGCCAGCACCTCACGGGGGGGAGTCCCCTATAATTCACCCCTCCACTTT
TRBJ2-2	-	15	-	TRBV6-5	CASSYSRGVAGELFF	TGTGCCAGCAGTTACTCGAGGGGGGTGGCCGGGGAGCTGTTTTTT
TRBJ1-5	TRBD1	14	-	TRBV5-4	CASSSGTGLDTQHF	TGTGCCAGCAGCTCCGGGACAGGGCTAGATACGCAGCATTTT
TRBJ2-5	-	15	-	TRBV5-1	CASSFQQGLRETQYF	TGCGCCAGCAGCTTTCAACAGGGTTTACGAGAGACCCAGTACTTC
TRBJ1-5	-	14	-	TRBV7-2	CASSLGSLNQPQHF	TGTGCCAGCAGCTTGGGGAGTCTCAATCAGCCCCAGCATTTT
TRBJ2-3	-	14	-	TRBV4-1	CASSHSPGLDTQYF	TGCGCCAGCAGCCATAGTCCTGGCTTAGATACGCAGTATTTT
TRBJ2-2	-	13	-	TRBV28	CASSEGNAGELFF	TGTGCCAGCAGTGAGGGTAACGCCGGGGAGCTGTTTTTT
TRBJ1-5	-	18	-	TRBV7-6	CASSLAHSLAVSNQPQHF	TGTGCCAGCAGCTTAGCGCACTCTCTGGCAGTTAGCAATCAGCCCCAGCATTTT
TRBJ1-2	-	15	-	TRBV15	CATSRGGGDYYGYTF	TGTGCCACCAGCAGAGGCGGAGGGGACTACTATGGCTACACCTTC
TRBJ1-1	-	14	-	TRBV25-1	CASSENRMNTEAFF	TGTGCCAGCAGTGAAAACAGGATGAACACTGAAGCTTTCTTT
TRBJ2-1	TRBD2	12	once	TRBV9	CASRGLADEQFF	TGTGCCAGCAGGGGACTAGCAGATGAGCAGTTCTTC
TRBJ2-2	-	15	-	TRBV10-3	CAISESVRNTGELFF	TGTGCCATCAGTGAGTCGGTTAGGAACACCGGGGAGCTGTTTTTT
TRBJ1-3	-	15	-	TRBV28	CASSLTGRTGNTIYF	TGTGCCAGCAGTTTAACAGGGCGAACTGGAAACACCATATATTTT
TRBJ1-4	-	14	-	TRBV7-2	CASRPGGINEKLFF	TGTGCCAGCAGGCCTGGGGGAATAAATGAAAAACTGTTTTTT
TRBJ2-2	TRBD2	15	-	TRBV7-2	CASSITSGGTGELFF	TGTGCCAGCAGTATAACTAGCGGGGGGACCGGGGAGCTGTTTTTT
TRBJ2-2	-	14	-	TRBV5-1	CASSFSGSTGELFF	TGCGCCAGCAGCTTCTCAGGGAGCACCGGGGAGCTGTTTTTT
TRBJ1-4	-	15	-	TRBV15	CATSSRTVVNEKLFF	TGTGCCACCAGCAGTAGGACAGTTGTTAATGAAAAACTGTTTTTT
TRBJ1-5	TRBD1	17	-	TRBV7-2	CASSPSSRDRVSQPQHF	TGTGCCAGCAGCCCATCGTCCCGGGACAGGGTTAGTCAGCCCCAGCATTTT
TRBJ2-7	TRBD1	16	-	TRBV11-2	CASSLVSLETGGEQYF	TGTGCCAGCAGCTTAGTGAGTCTTGAGACAGGGGGCGAGCAGTACTTC
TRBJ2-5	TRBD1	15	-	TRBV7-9	CASSSYSKGAETQYF	TGTGCCAGCAGCTCGTACAGCAAGGGGGCGGAGACCCAGTACTTC
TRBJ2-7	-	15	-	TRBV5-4	CASSLGRDGGLFQYF	TGTGCCAGCAGCTTAGGTCGCGACGGGGGACTCTTCCAGTACTTC
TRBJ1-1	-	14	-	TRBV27	CASSFGRVNTEAFF	TGTGCCAGCAGTTTTGGCAGGGTGAACACTGAAGCTTTCTTT
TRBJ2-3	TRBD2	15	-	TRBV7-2	CASSSDLAGTDTQYF	TGTGCCAGCAGCTCGGATCTAGCGGGAACAGATACGCAGTATTTT
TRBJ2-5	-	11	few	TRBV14	CASSHTETQYF	TGTGCCAGCAGCCACACAGAGACCCAGTACTTC
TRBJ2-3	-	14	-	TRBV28	CASSFAPSTDTQYF	TGTGCCAGCAGTTTCGCTCCTAGCACAGATACGCAGTATTTT
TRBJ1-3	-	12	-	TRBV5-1	CASSKDSYTIYF	TGCGCCAGCAGCAAGGACTCGTACACCATATATTTT
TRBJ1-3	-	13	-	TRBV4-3	CASSQEDGNTIYF	TGCGCCAGCAGCCAAGAAGACGGAAACACCATATATTTT
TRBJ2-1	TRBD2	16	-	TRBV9	CASSASSGGAYNEQFF	TGTGCCAGCAGCGCAAGTAGCGGGGGGGCCTACAATGAGCAGTTCTTC
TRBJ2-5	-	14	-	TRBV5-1	CASSQPGAQETQYF	TGCGCCAGCAGTCAACCAGGGGCCCAAGAGACCCAGTACTTC
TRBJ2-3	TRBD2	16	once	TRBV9	CASSVDLGGGADTQYF	TGTGCCAGCAGCGTAGATCTGGGCGGGGGGGCTGATACGCAGTATTTT
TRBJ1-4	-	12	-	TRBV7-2	CASSQPSQKLFF	TGTGCCAGCAGCCAACCGAGTCAAAAACTGTTTTTT
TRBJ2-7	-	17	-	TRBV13	CASSFQFRGGLSYEQYF	TGTGCCAGCAGCTTTCAGTTCAGGGGAGGGCTCTCCTACGAGCAGTACTTC
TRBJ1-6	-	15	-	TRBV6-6	CASSLLGTYNSPLHF	TGTGCCAGCAGTCTACTTGGCACATATAATTCACCCCTCCACTTT